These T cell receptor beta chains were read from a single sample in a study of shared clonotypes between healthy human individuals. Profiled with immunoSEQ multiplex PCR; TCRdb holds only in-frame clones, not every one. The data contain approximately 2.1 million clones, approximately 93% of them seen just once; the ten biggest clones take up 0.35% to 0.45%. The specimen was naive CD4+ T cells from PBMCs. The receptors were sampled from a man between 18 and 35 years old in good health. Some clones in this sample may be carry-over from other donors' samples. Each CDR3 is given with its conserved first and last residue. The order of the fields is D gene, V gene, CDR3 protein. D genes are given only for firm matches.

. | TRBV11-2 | CASSLDQGRYTEAFF
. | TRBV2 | CASRRLAYSPYEQYF
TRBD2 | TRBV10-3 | CAISGLAGVSYNEQFF
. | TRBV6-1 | CASLVGLNTEAFF
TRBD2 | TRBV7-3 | CASSLGAGGTDTQYF
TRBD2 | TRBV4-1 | CASSQADPGLAGVLNTQYF
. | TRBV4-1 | CASSQERSTPTDTQYF
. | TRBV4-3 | CASSQEKAISGNTIYF
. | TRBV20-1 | CSATGNEQFF
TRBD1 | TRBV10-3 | CAINRDRGYEQYF
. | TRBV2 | CASSDAQGYTGELFF
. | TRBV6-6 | CASRGGLFEYF
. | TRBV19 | CASSISFQETQYF
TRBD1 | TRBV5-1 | CASGPGGVRYEQYF
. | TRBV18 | CASSPLDSYYGYTF
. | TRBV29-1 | CSVEGGGKNIQYF
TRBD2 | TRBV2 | CASSVAGTSGRISYNEQFF
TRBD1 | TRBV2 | CASSGDREHYEQYF
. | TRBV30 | CAWSAYSDLQFAYGYTF
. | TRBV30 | CAWLRSRAGYTF